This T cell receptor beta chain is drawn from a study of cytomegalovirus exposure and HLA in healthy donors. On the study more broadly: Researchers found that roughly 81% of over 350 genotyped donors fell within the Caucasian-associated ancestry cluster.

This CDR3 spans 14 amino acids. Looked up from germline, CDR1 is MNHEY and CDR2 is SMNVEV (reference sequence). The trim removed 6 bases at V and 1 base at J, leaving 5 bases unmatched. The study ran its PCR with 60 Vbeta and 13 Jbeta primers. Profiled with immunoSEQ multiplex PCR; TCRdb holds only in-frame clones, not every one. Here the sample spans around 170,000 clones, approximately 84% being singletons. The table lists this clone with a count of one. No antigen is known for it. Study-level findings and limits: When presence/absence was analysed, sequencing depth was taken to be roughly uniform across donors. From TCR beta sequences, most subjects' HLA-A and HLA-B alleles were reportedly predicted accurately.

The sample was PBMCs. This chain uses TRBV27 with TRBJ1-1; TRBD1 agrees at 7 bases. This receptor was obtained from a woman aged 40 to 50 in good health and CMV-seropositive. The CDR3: CASRPTGSNTEAFF. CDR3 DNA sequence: TGTGCCAGCAGACCGACAGGGTCGAACACTGAAGCTTTCTTT.